The next 19 T cell receptor beta chains were all read from a single sample in a study of CXCR3-negative and CXCR3-positive naive CD8 T cells. TRB cDNA libraries were made by UMI-labeled 5' RACE. TCRdb reprocessed the 5' RACE reads; each CDR3 protein has one entry and no DNA is given. Its table records 100,000 to 150,000 distinct CDR3 sequences. Source material: naive CXCR3- CD8+ T cells from blood. Documented subset: CD45RO-CCR7+CD27+CD95- naive CD8+ T cells lacking CXCR3 (TNR3-). The receptors here all came from a human donor in good health. Some clones in this sample may be carry-over from other donors' samples.

This chain's CDR3 is CASTFLEGVRDTQYF. The chain is built from TRBV28 and TRBJ2-3; the TRBD2 assignment by TCRdb is unverifiable without DNA. CDR3 length equals 15 residues. Germline V CDR1 and CDR2: MDHEN, SYDVKM. Full variable domain (missing parts from reference TRBV28 and TRBJ2-3): DVKVTQSSRYLVKRTGEKVFLECVQDMDHENMFWYRQDPGLGLRLIYFSYDVKMKEKGDIPEGYSVSREKKERFSLILESASTNQTSMYLCASTFLEGVRDTQYFGPGTRLTVL.

The chain has TRBV6-5 and TRBJ1-2; TCRdb outputs TRBD1, but without DNA this stays unchecked. Germline lookup yields CDR1 MNHEY and CDR2 SVGAGI. This CDR3 region has 15 residues. CDR3 region: CASSYGQGPNYGYTF.

V usage is TRBV7-2 and J usage is TRBJ2-3. There are 16 residues in the CDR3. In germline, CDR1 is SGHTA, CDR2 FQGNSA. This CDR3 is CASSFGSAVSTDTQYF.

This chain connects TRBV6-2 or TRBV6-3 to TRBJ2-1. Germline V gives CDR1 MNHEY, CDR2 SVGEGT. The CDR3 has 11 amino acids. CDR3 protein: CASSKNNEQFF.

The chain employs TRBV7-2 and TRBJ2-2; TCRdb proposes TRBD1, but this gene call is untestable without DNA. CDR1 is SGHTA, CDR2 FQGNSA, per germline. The CDR3 has 17 residues. The CDR3 is CASSQGRDRGDTGELFF.

J is TRBJ2-7 and V is TRBV4-3. CDR3 size: 15 residues. Germline assignment: CDR1 LGHNA and CDR2 YSLEER. CDR3 protein: CASSQEANTNYEQYF.

The gene calls are TRBV29-1 and TRBJ2-6. This CDR3 region has 13 residues. Per the germline V gene, CDR1 is SQVTM and CDR2 is ANQGSEA. The CDR3 region is CSAKTSGANVLTF.

The chain joins TRBV6-5 to TRBJ2-2; absent DNA, TCRdb's TRBD1 call cannot be checked. This CDR3 has 14 residues. Germline V gene lookup returns CDR1 MNHEY and CDR2 SVGAGI. The CDR3 sequence: CVSSYGRGTGELFF.

CDR3 sequence: CASSLDNILEQFF. This chain links TRBV5-6 with TRBJ2-1. CDR1 and CDR2 from the germline V gene are SGHDT and YYEEEE. This CDR3 spans 13 amino acids.

The chain recombines TRBV20-1 with TRBJ2-2. Per the germline V gene, CDR1 is DFQATT and CDR2 is SNEGSKA (reference sequence). The CDR3 totals 14 residues. The chain's CDR3 is CSAREGYGARELFF.

The rearrangement uses TRBV5-5 and TRBJ1-1. Per the germline V gene, CDR1 is SGHKS and CDR2 is YYEKEE (reference sequence). CDR3 length equals 14 residues. The CDR3 protein is CASSPKTTYTEAFF.

The V and J genes are TRBV28 and TRBJ2-5; TCRdb picks TRBD1, but there is no DNA to check that call. The CDR3 runs 16 residues. Germline V gene lookup returns CDR1 MDHEN and CDR2 SYDVKM. CDR3 sequence reads: CASSPSGQGNKETQYF.

The genes are TRBV13 and TRBJ2-1. There are 12 residues in the CDR3. Germline values: CDR1 PRHDT, CDR2 FYEKMQ (reference sequence). This chain's CDR3 is CASTYTTNEQFF.

The rearrangement uses TRBV4-3 and TRBJ2-1. From germline, CDR1 is LGHNA and CDR2 YSLEER. There are 14 residues in the CDR3. The CDR3 sequence: CASSQDGSSNEQFF.

V is TRBV9 and J is TRBJ2-7. CDR1 and CDR2 from the germline V gene are SGDLS and YYNGEE. The CDR3 is made up of 15 amino acids. CDR3 region: CASSVGGSDPYEQYF. The complete variable domain, with remaining parts taken from reference TRBV9 and TRBJ2-7, reads DSGVTQTPKHLITATGQRVTLRCSPRSGDLSVYWYQQSLDQGLQFLIQYYNGEERAKGNILERFSAQQFPDLHSELNLSSLELGDSALYFCASSVGGSDPYEQYFGPGTRLTVT.

The rearrangement links TRBV28 to TRBJ2-1; TCRdb's D call, TRBD2, is unchecked because there is no DNA. Germline values: CDR1 MDHEN, CDR2 SYDVKM. The CDR3 is 16 residues long. The CDR3 is CASSFYLSGSGNEQFF.

This chain connects TRBV5-1 to TRBJ2-1; without DNA, the TCRdb call of TRBD1 cannot be checked. The CDR3 totals 17 residues. CDR1 is SGHRS and CDR2 is YFSETQ in the germline V gene. The CDR3 spells CASSYRTGTGAYNEQFF.

V gene TRBV3-1 combines with J gene TRBJ2-7. Germline V gives CDR1 LGHDT, CDR2 YNNKEL (reference sequence). The CDR3 totals 16 residues. The CDR3 protein is CASSQEAASSSYEQYF.

V is TRBV3-1 and J is TRBJ2-1; without DNA, the TCRdb call of TRBD2 cannot be checked. The germline gives CDR1 LGHDT, CDR2 YNNKEL (reference sequence). The length of the CDR3 is 18 residues. CDR3 protein: CASSQRLLAGEFIDEQFF.